Shown below are 29 T cell receptor beta chains from a single sample sequenced in a study of T cells in Graves' hyperthyroidism and ophthalmopathy. TCR beta CDR3 region amplification was performed from RNA transcripts. The TCR CDR3 first-round RT-PCR relied on the HTBI primer set. TCRdb re-analysed the multiplex PCR reads in MiXCR, keeping a single row per CDR3 protein. Of hundreds of thousands of distinct CDR3 sequences listed, 12% to 15% are singletons. The specimen sequenced was blood. Receptor source: a woman aged 18-35 years with Graves' hyperthyroidism.

CDR3: CASRDSGTGYFQPQHF. CDR3 nucleotides: TGTGCCAGTAGAGATTCCGGGACAGGGTATTTTCAGCCCCAGCATTTT. This rearrangement joins TRBV19 to TRBJ1-5, with TRBD1 matching over 9 bases. V was pared by 6 bases and J by 6 bases, with 12 bases of the junction left unmatched. The CDR3 is 16 residues long. Germline V gene sequence: CDR1 LNHDA, CDR2 SQIVND (reference sequence). Based on the CDR3 plus reference TRBV19 and TRBJ1-5, the full variable domain is DGGITQSPKYLFRKEGQNVTLSCEQNLNHDAMYWYRQDPGQGLRLIYYSQIVNDFQKGDIAEGYSVSREKKESFPLTVTSAQKNPTAFYLCASRDSGTGYFQPQHFGDGTRLSIL.

The sample holds many counts of this clonotype. This CDR3 is CAWSHRDREVSEAFF. The DNA for the CDR3 is TGTGCCTGGAGCCACCGCGACAGGGAGGTTAGTGAAGCTTTCTTT. The rearrangement links TRBV30 to TRBJ1-1; 7 nucleotides line up with TRBD1. Germline V gives CDR1 GTSNPN, CDR2 SVGIG (reference sequence). CDR3 size: 15 residues. After removal of 3 bases from V and 7 bases from J, the junction contained 14 bases not matched to a gene. Full variable domain (missing parts from reference TRBV30 and TRBJ1-1): SQTIHQWPATLVQPVGSPLSLECTVEGTSNPNLYWYRQAAGRGLQLLFYSVGIGQISSEVPQNLSASRPQDRQFILSSKKLLLSDSGFYLCAWSHRDREVSEAFFGQGTRLTVV.

This clonotype was seen repeatedly, ten times or more. V gene TRBV10-3 combines with J gene TRBJ1-1; the match to TRBD1 covers 10 bases. The junction had 2 bases not matched to a gene; V was cut back by 0 bases and J by 4 bases. CDR1 is ENHRY, CDR2 SYGVKD, per germline. This CDR3 spans 15 amino acids. The CDR3 is CAISESGQGFTEAFF. The CDR3 DNA is TGTGCCATCAGTGAGTCGGGACAGGGGTTCACTGAAGCTTTCTTT.

This clonotype has a count of ten or more. The V and J genes are TRBV9 and TRBJ2-1; D is uncertain. Germline loops: CDR1 SGDLS, CDR2 YYNGEE. V was pared by 0 bases and J by 7 bases, with 17 bases between. The CDR3 spans 16 residues. This chain's CDR3 is CASSVVATSLWNEQFF. The DNA of the CDR3 is TGTGCCAGCAGCGTAGTGGCTACCTCCCTTTGGAATGAGCAGTTCTTC.

This clonotype was picked up many times. The CDR3 DNA sequence: TGTGCCAGCAGCCGGGGGGGACTAGCGGGAGTCAGCTCCTACGAGCAGTACTTC. Translating it yields CASSRGGLAGVSSYEQYF. V gene TRBV12-3 or TRBV12-4 combines with J gene TRBJ2-7, with 14 bases aligning to TRBD2. J lost 0 bases, V lost 6 bases, and 10 bases had no gene match. This CDR3 contains 18 residues.

J is TRBJ2-2 and V is TRBV5-1; the match to TRBD2 covers 14 bases. Germline-derived CDR1 and CDR2 are SGHRS and YFSETQ. CDR3 length: 18 residues. V gave up 5 bases and J gave up 6 bases; unmatched junction bases: 12. This chain's CDR3 is CASSTLLGLAGVSGELFF. DNA of the CDR3: TGCGCCAGCAGTACTCTGTTGGGACTAGCGGGAGTATCCGGGGAGCTGTTTTTT.

This clonotype was detected ten times or more. Here the CDR3 reads CASSPHYTGYEQYF. For the CDR3, the DNA is TGTGCCAGCAGTCCCCACTACACCGGGTACGAGCAGTACTTC. The genes are TRBV12-3 or TRBV12-4 and TRBJ2-7; unclear D gene. The CDR3 totals 14 residues. V was cut by 5 bases and J by 4 bases, with 15 bases left in between.

In its sample, this clonotype was seen many times. V is TRBV20-1 and J is TRBJ2-3, with 11 bases matching TRBD2. Germline V gives CDR1 DFQATT, CDR2 SNEGSKA (reference sequence). This CDR3 has 15 amino acids. After removal of 3 bases from V and 2 bases from J, the junction contained 4 bases not matched to a gene. This CDR3 is CSASQGLADTDTQYF. The CDR3 region has the DNA TGCAGTGCTAGCCAGGGACTAGCGGACACAGATACGCAGTATTTT.

This clonotype was counted many times. The chain recombines TRBV28 with TRBJ1-5, with D perhaps matching TRBD1 (6 bases). The CDR3 contains 15 residues. V was clipped by 6 bases and J by 1 base, with 13 bases between them. Germline V gene data show CDR1 as MDHEN and CDR2 as SYDVKM. The CDR3 DNA follows: TGTGCCAGCAGCAAGGGGGGGATGAGCAATCAGCCCCAGCATTTT. Translation: CASSKGGMSNQPQHF.

This clonotype was found many times. V is TRBV20-1 and J is TRBJ1-5; D possibly corresponds to TRBD1 (5 bases). Germline lookup yields CDR1 DFQATT and CDR2 SNEGSKA (reference sequence). V dropped 6 bases and J dropped 4 bases, with 13 bases sitting between them. The CDR3 runs to 13 residues. The CDR3: CSALNAGNQPQHF. DNA for the CDR3: TGCAGTGCACTCAACGCAGGGAATCAGCCCCAGCATTTT.

The chain links TRBV20-1 to TRBJ2-3; tentative D call: TRBD1 (6 bases). The CDR3 extends over 14 amino acids. Germline lookup yields CDR1 DFQATT and CDR2 SNEGSKA (reference sequence). V was pared by 7 bases and J by 2 bases, with 16 bases between. Written as DNA, the CDR3 is TGCAGTGGTCGCGCAGGGACAAACACAGATACGCAGTATTTT. Translating gives CSGRAGTNTDTQYF.

This clonotype was seen only a few times. The genes are TRBV27 and TRBJ2-1; D gene unclear. CDR3 size: 14 residues. From germline, CDR1 is MNHEY and CDR2 SMNVEV (reference sequence). V was pared by 8 bases and J by 3 bases, with 14 bases between. CDR3: CASGSYSVYNEQFF. The CDR3 DNA follows: TGTGCCAGCGGCTCGTACTCGGTCTACAATGAGCAGTTCTTC.

The V call is TRBV7-9, the J call TRBJ2-7; the D gene is possibly TRBD1 (5 bases). The germline V gene encodes CDR1 SEHNR and CDR2 FQNEAQ (reference sequence). The germline V and J ends were trimmed by 3 bases and 4 bases, with 10 bases remaining between them. This CDR3 comprises 13 residues. The CDR3 sequence: CASSLTTGYEQYF. CDR3 nucleotide sequence: TGTGCCAGCAGCTTGACCACAGGTTACGAGCAGTACTTC.

The V and J genes are TRBV12-3 or TRBV12-4 and TRBJ2-1; 7 bases align to TRBD2. V lost 1 base to trimming and J lost 8 bases; unmatched junction nucleotides: 5. CDR3 size: 14 residues. CDR3 protein: CASSLGRLADEQFF. CDR3 coding DNA: TGTGCCAGCAGTTTAGGCCGACTAGCTGATGAGCAGTTCTTC.

This clonotype is a singleton in its sample. The CDR3 protein is CASSARPGANYGYTF. The DNA of the CDR3 is TGTGCCAGCAGTGCCCGCCCGGGCGCCAACTATGGCTACACCTTC. The chain carries TRBV25-1 and TRBJ1-2; D gene ambiguous. V was trimmed by 4 bases and J by 2 bases, leaving 14 bases between them. This CDR3 contains 15 residues. CDR1 is MGHDK, CDR2 SYGVNS, per germline.

The chain combines TRBV7-9 with TRBJ2-5; D is possibly TRBD1 (6 bases). The length of the CDR3 is 15 residues. Trimming left V 2 bases short and J 2 bases short, with 12 bases between. Germline V gene data show CDR1 as SEHNR and CDR2 as FQNEAQ (reference sequence). CDR3 sequence (DNA): TGTGCCAGCAGCTTAACCCGGACAGCACAAGAGACCCAGTACTTC. Protein product: CASSLTRTAQETQYF.

This clonotype came up a few times. This chain joins TRBV15 and TRBJ2-7, with 9 bases fitting TRBD1. The length of the CDR3 is 14 residues. CDR1 and CDR2 (germline): LNHNV, YYDKDF (reference sequence). V was clipped by 5 bases and J by 3 bases; unmatched bases: 5. The CDR3 DNA follows: TGTGCCACCAGCGCCGGGACAGGGAACTACGAGCAGTACTTC. Its translation is CATSAGTGNYEQYF.

In its sample, this clonotype was seen a few times. CDR3 in amino acids: CASSYYAEYAANEKLFF. The CDR3 DNA sequence: TGTGCCAGCAGTTACTACGCAGAGTACGCAGCTAATGAAAAACTGTTTTTT. This chain uses TRBV6-2 or TRBV6-3 with TRBJ1-4, with D unclear. The V end lost 1 base, the J end lost 3 bases, and 15 bases lay between the germline ends. In germline, CDR1 is MNHEY, CDR2 SVGEGT. This CDR3 is built from 17 residues.

This clonotype was seen a handful of times. The rearrangement uses TRBV7-3 and TRBJ2-1; the D gene is possibly TRBD1 (6 bases). In germline, CDR1 is SGHTA, CDR2 FQGTGA. V lost 1 base and J 10 bases, leaving 11 bases between the germline ends. The CDR3 has 13 residues. For the CDR3, the DNA is TGTGCCAGCAGCTTAAGCGCGAGGGGGGAGCAGTTCTTC. Translated, it gives CASSLSARGEQFF.

This clonotype occurred a few times. The chain uses TRBV4-1 and TRBJ2-5; D uncertain. V was shortened by 1 base and J by 0 bases, with 15 bases between the two germline ends. The CDR3 extends over 17 amino acids. Germline V gives CDR1 MGHRA, CDR2 YSYEKL. For the CDR3, the DNA is TGCGCCAGCAGCCAAGCCACCGCTCTAGGGTACCAAGAGACCCAGTACTTC. Protein sequence: CASSQATALGYQETQYF.

This clonotype was counted many times. CDR3 amino acids: CASKFAGGSSYNEQFF. CDR3 DNA: TGTGCCAGCAAATTCGCGGGTGGGTCCTCCTACAATGAGCAGTTCTTC. The chain joins TRBV6-1 to TRBJ2-1; weak D call: TRBD2 (5 bases). Deletions cut 7 bases from V and 0 bases from J, with 16 bases between. The length of the CDR3 is 16 residues. CDR1 and CDR2 (germline): MNHNS, SASEGT.

The rearrangement uses TRBV24-1 and TRBJ2-2; TRBD1 matches at 8 bases. V was clipped by 5 bases and J by 3 bases; unmatched bases: 13. CDR1 is KGHDR, CDR2 SFDVKD, per germline. This CDR3 comprises 18 residues. CDR3 in amino acids: CATSVPPGQGAYTGELFF. The CDR3 nucleotides read TGTGCCACCAGTGTCCCACCGGGGCAGGGGGCTTACACCGGGGAGCTGTTTTTT.

This clonotype was found a few times. This chain joins TRBV2 and TRBJ1-5; D ambiguous. Germline CDR1 SNHLY, CDR2 FYNNEI. CDR3 length: 13 amino acids. V gave up 3 bases and J gave up 5 bases, with 8 bases separating them. The CDR3 DNA reads as TGTGCCAGCAGTGATTTGGAAGATCAGCCCCAGCATTTT. The encoded protein is CASSDLEDQPQHF.

This clonotype was observed at least ten times. The chain employs TRBV7-9 and TRBJ1-2, with 9 bases fitting TRBD1. CDR1 and CDR2 (germline): SEHNR, FQNEAQ (reference sequence). CDR3 length: 14 amino acids. Trimming removed 1 base from V and 6 bases from J; junction bases left unmatched: 3. CDR3 amino acids: CASSLGTGEDGYTF. In DNA form, the CDR3 reads TGTGCCAGCAGCTTAGGGACAGGGGAGGATGGCTACACCTTC.

This clonotype was seen many times. V usage is TRBV12-3 or TRBV12-4 and J usage is TRBJ2-3; weak D call: TRBD1 (6 bases). Trimming removed 3 bases from V and 5 bases from J, with 12 bases in between. This CDR3 comprises 14 residues. The CDR3 region has the DNA TGTGCCAGCAGTTTGATTACAGGGTTAGATACGCAGTATTTT. Translated: CASSLITGLDTQYF.

This clonotype has at least ten counts. The chain recombines TRBV12-3 or TRBV12-4 with TRBJ2-7; D might be TRBD2 (6 bases). V shed 5 bases and J shed 5 bases, with 19 bases lying between them. The CDR3 spans 15 residues. CDR3 nucleotides: TGTGCCAGCAGTCCTTGGAGGGACGGGTCCGACGAGCAGTACTTC. It codes for CASSPWRDGSDEQYF.

The rearrangement joins TRBV19 to TRBJ2-7, with 8 bases matching TRBD1. The CDR3 has 14 amino acids. Germline values: CDR1 LNHDA, CDR2 SQIVND (reference sequence). Trimming cost V 8 bases and J 6 bases; bases outside gene matches: 12. The CDR3 region is CASSPGQGEVEQYF. CDR3 in DNA: TGTGCCAGTTCCCCAGGACAGGGCGAGGTCGAGCAGTACTTC.

Comment on this clonotype: Given a much more abundant clone one base away, this may be a read error. The chain recombines TRBV9 with TRBJ2-7, with 11 bases that match TRBD2. Losses at the gene ends were 3 bases for V and 3 bases for J; bases not matched to a gene: 2. CDR3 length: 14 amino acids. CDR1 and CDR2 (germline): SGDLS, YYNGEE. The CDR3 sequence is CASSEGLADYEQYF. The CDR3 DNA reads as TGTGCCAGCAGCGAGGGACTAGCGGACTACGAGCAGTACTTC.

This clonotype was counted at least ten times. The chain is built from TRBV27 and TRBJ1-1; D unclear. Germline loops: CDR1 MNHEY, CDR2 SMNVEV (reference sequence). Trimming stripped 5 bases from V and 0 bases from J, with 13 bases between. The CDR3 sequence is 15 residues long. CDR3 coding DNA: TGTGCCAGCAGTCGATACACCAACTTGAACACTGAAGCTTTCTTT. Translating it yields CASSRYTNLNTEAFF.